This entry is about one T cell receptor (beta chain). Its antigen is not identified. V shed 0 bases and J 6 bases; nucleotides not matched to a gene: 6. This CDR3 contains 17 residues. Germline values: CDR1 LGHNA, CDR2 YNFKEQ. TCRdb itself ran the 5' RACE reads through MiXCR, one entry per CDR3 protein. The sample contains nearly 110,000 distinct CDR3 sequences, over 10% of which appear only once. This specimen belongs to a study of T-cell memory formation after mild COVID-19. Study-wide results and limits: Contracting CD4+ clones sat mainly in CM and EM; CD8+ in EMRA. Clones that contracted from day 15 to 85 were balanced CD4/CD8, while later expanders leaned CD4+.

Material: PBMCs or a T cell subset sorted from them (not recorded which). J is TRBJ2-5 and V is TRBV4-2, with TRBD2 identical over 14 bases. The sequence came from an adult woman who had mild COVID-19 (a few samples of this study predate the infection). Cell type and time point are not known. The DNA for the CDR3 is TGTGCCAGCAGCCAAGATGGGACTAGCGGGAGTAGGAAGACCCAGTACTTC. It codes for CASSQDGTSGSRKTQYF.